Shown below are 12 T cell receptor beta chains from a single sample sequenced in a study of blood T cell repertoires in COVID-19. TCRdb's copy holds only in-frame clones and misses some; the assay was immunoSEQ multiplex PCR. The data show 200,000 to 250,000 clones, with 88% seen just once and around 2.8% held by the top ten. Specimen: peripheral blood. Receptors were obtained from an older woman with acute or convalescent COVID-19.

V and J are TRBV28 and TRBJ2-1; the D is unclear. Trimming removed 6 bases from V and 0 bases from J, with 15 bases in between. Germline V gene lookup returns CDR1 MDHEN and CDR2 SYDVKM. The CDR3 contains 16 residues. CDR3 DNA: TGTGCCAGCAGCAGATACATTACCAGCTCCTACAATGAGCAGTTCTTC. Translation: CASSRYITSSYNEQFF.

The chain uses TRBV18 and TRBJ1-2; tentatively, D is TRBD1 (6 bases). CDR1 is KGHSH and CDR2 is LQKENI in the germline V gene. This CDR3 spans 13 amino acids. Trimming stripped 3 bases from V and 6 bases from J, with 11 bases between. CDR3 DNA sequence: TGTGCCAGCTCACCCCAGGGGCCCGATGGCTACACCTTC. It codes for CASSPQGPDGYTF.

The V and J genes are TRBV11-3 and TRBJ2-1; 10 bases agree with TRBD1. V was pared by 2 bases and J by 7 bases, with 5 bases of the junction left unmatched. Germline CDR1 SGHNT, CDR2 YENEEA. The CDR3 totals 15 residues. CDR3 amino acids: CASSLRQGAANEQFF. The CDR3 nucleotides read TGTGCCAGCAGCTTACGACAGGGGGCGGCAAATGAGCAGTTCTTC. Supplemented by reference TRBV11-3 and TRBJ2-1, the full variable domain reads EAGVVQSPRYKIIEKKQPVAFWCNPISGHNTLYWYLQNLGQGPELLIRYENEEAVDDSQLPKDRFSAERLKGVDSTLKIQPAELGDSAVYLCASSLRQGAANEQFFGPGTRLTVL.

This chain links TRBV6-6 with TRBJ1-5, with D tentatively TRBD1 (6 bases). Trimming removed 0 bases from V and 1 base from J, with 10 bases in between. This CDR3 comprises 16 residues. The V gene's germline CDR1 is MNHNY and CDR2 SVGAGI (reference sequence). The CDR3: CASSYSAGASNQPQHF. CDR3 nucleotides: TGTGCCAGCAGTTACTCTGCGGGGGCGAGCAATCAGCCCCAGCATTTT.

The chain joins TRBV27 to TRBJ1-6; D gene ambiguous. The V gene lost 5 bases and the J gene lost 0 bases, with 14 bases spanning the gap. The CDR3 is 17 amino acids. Germline V lookup: CDR1 MNHEY, CDR2 SMNVEV (reference sequence). CDR3 in DNA: TGTGCCAGCAGTACGTCCCCAGGCAGCTCCTATAATTCACCCCTCCACTTT. It codes for CASSTSPGSSYNSPLHF.

This chain joins TRBV11-2 and TRBJ1-5; 7 bases fit TRBD1. Germline CDR1 is SGHAT and CDR2 is FQNNGV. J lost 4 bases, V lost 0 bases, and 0 bases had no gene match. The CDR3 totals 14 residues. CDR3 amino acids: CASSLDRGNQPQHF. CDR3 in DNA: TGTGCCAGCAGCTTAGACAGGGGGAATCAGCCCCAGCATTTT.

The gene calls are TRBV4-1 and TRBJ1-1, with 11 nucleotides matching TRBD1. Germline V gene sequence: CDR1 MGHRA, CDR2 YSYEKL. The CDR3 is 16 amino acids. Unmatched junction bases numbered 10, after V lost 5 bases and J lost 5 bases. The CDR3 DNA sequence: TGCGCCAGCAGCACCGGACAGGGGGCCGGGGATACTGAAGCTTTCTTT. It codes for CASSTGQGAGDTEAFF.

This chain connects TRBV28 to TRBJ1-2, with D uncertain. The CDR3 sequence is 12 residues long. CDR1 is MDHEN and CDR2 is SYDVKM in the germline V gene. V lost 6 bases to trimming and J lost 8 bases, with 13 bases between them. The CDR3 region is CASRIGVGGYTF. The DNA of the CDR3 is TGTGCCAGCAGAATCGGGGTCGGGGGCTACACCTTC.

J is TRBJ1-5 and V is TRBV18, with 9 bases fitting TRBD1. V lost 6 bases to trimming and J lost 3 bases; unmatched junction nucleotides: 6. Germline loops: CDR1 KGHSH, CDR2 LQKENI. The CDR3 extends over 15 amino acids. CDR3 sequence reads: CASSRQGGLNQPQHF. Here the CDR3 DNA reads TGTGCCAGCTCGAGACAGGGGGGACTCAATCAGCCCCAGCATTTT.

This rearrangement joins TRBV7-9 to TRBJ2-3; 8 positions agree with TRBD1. The CDR3 has 14 residues. Trimming removed 10 bases from V and 3 bases from J; junction bases left unmatched: 9. Germline values: CDR1 SEHNR, CDR2 FQNEAQ (reference sequence). The DNA of the CDR3 is TGTGCCATCCACAGGGGGTTGGGGACAGATACGCAGTATTTT. As protein: CAIHRGLGTDTQYF.

The chain links TRBV11-2 to TRBJ2-1; no clear D. Germline V gene lookup returns CDR1 SGHAT and CDR2 FQNNGV. V was clipped by 5 bases and J by 6 bases, with 11 bases between them. The CDR3 has 13 amino acids. The CDR3 coding sequence is TGTGCCAGCAGCCCCGGTCCGGGCAATGAGCAGTTCTTC. Translated, it gives CASSPGPGNEQFF. The whole variable domain, filled in from reference TRBV11-2 and TRBJ2-1, reads EAGVAQSPRYKIIEKRQSVAFWCNPISGHATLYWYQQILGQGPKLLIQFQNNGVVDDSQLPKDRFSAERLKGVDSTLKIQPAKLEDSAVYLCASSPGPGNEQFFGPGTRLTVL.

The chain is built from TRBV9 and TRBJ1-3, with a possible D match to TRBD1 (5 bases). The CDR3 covers 14 residues. V lost 0 bases, J lost 8 bases, and 12 bases lay in between. Germline loops: CDR1 SGDLS, CDR2 YYNGEE. CDR3 amino acids: CASSVVSGWDTIYF. The CDR3, as DNA: TGTGCCAGCAGCGTAGTATCAGGGTGGGACACCATATATTTT. Based on the CDR3 plus reference TRBV9 and TRBJ1-3, the full variable domain is DSGVTQTPKHLITATGQRVTLRCSPRSGDLSVYWYQQSLDQGLQFLIQYYNGEERAKGNILERFSAQQFPDLHSELNLSSLELGDSALYFCASSVVSGWDTIYFGEGSWLTVV.